These 19 T cell receptor beta chains were sequenced from one sample in a study of CD8 T cells in ankylosing spondylitis. MiXCR was run by TCRdb on the 5' RACE reads, yielding one entry per CDR3 protein. The repertoire includes 250,000 to 350,000 distinct CDR3 sequences, more than 20% of them detected once, and under 4% sits in the top ten. The sequenced sample consisted of blood, either unsorted or a sorted T cell fraction (not recorded which). Source of these receptors: a female donor with ankylosing spondylitis or in good health (not recorded which).

Note on this clonotype: The CDR3 carries no conserved terminal phenylalanine or tryptophan, so it likely arises from a read error. This sequence joins TRBV11-2 and TRBJ2-5; D not certain. The V end lost 5 bases, the J end lost 0 bases, and 7 bases lay between the germline ends. CDR1 is SGHAT and CDR2 is FQNNGV in the germline V gene. This CDR3 has 13 residues. In DNA, the CDR3 is TGTGCCAGCAGCCCAAACCACCAAGAGACCCAGTACTTA. Amino acid sequence: CASSPNHQETQYL.

The chain couples TRBV18 to TRBJ1-5; D unclear. The CDR3 extends over 14 amino acids. Looked up from germline, CDR1 is KGHSH and CDR2 is LQKENI. With 0 bases removed from V and 3 bases from J, the gap between germline ends came to 6 bases. The CDR3 coding sequence is TGTGCCAGCTCACCACCGGGTTTCAATCAGCCCCAGCATTTT. Translated, it gives CASSPPGFNQPQHF.

V is TRBV5-6 and J is TRBJ2-7; no firm D call. The CDR3 totals 17 residues. CDR1 and CDR2 from the germline V gene are SGHDT and YYEEEE. The V end lost 3 bases, the J end lost 3 bases, and 22 bases lay between the germline ends. Here the CDR3 reads CASSWAARQPSIYEQYF. CDR3 nucleotide sequence: TGTGCCAGCAGCTGGGCAGCGCGGCAACCCTCGATCTACGAGCAGTACTTC. Combining the CDR3 with reference TRBV5-6 and TRBJ2-7 gives the whole variable domain DAGVTQSPTHLIKTRGQQVTLRCSPKSGHDTVSWYQQALGQGPQFIFQYYEEEERQRGNFPDRFSGHQFPNYSSELNVNALLLGDSALYLCASSWAARQPSIYEQYFGPGTRLTVT.

The chain employs TRBV6-2 or TRBV6-3 and TRBJ2-7; 8 bases fit TRBD2. Losses at the gene ends were 5 bases for V and 3 bases for J; bases not matched to a gene: 15. This CDR3 is built from 17 residues. Germline CDR1 and CDR2: MNHEY and SVGEGT. The CDR3 here is CASSPLSPAGEVYEQYF. CDR3 coding DNA: TGTGCCAGCAGTCCTCTAAGTCCAGCGGGAGAGGTCTACGAGCAGTACTTC.

The rearrangement uses TRBV18 and TRBJ2-7, with 9 bases lining up with TRBD1. This CDR3 comprises 14 residues. Trimming at V came to 2 bases and at J to 3 bases, leaving 2 bases not matched to a gene. Germline lookup yields CDR1 KGHSH and CDR2 LQKENI. CDR3: CASSPGTGHYEQYF. For the CDR3, the DNA is TGTGCCAGCTCACCAGGGACAGGGCACTACGAGCAGTACTTC.

In this sample, this clonotype turned up a few times. V is TRBV6-2 or TRBV6-3 and J is TRBJ2-1, with D unclear. The V gene's germline CDR1 is MNHEY and CDR2 SVGEGT. V lost 0 bases, J lost 7 bases, and 13 bases lay in between. This CDR3 comprises 15 residues. The CDR3 coding sequence is TGTGCCAGCAGTTACTCGGTAGGGTATGAAAATGAGCAGTTCTTC. This encodes CASSYSVGYENEQFF.

This clonotype was seen only a few times. The chain combines TRBV5-1 with TRBJ2-4; D unresolved. The V and J ends lost 1 base and 0 bases respectively, with 17 bases between them. Germline V gene data show CDR1 as SGHRS and CDR2 as YFSETQ. The length of the CDR3 is 18 residues. CDR3 residues: CASSLRVRSGLAKNIQYF. In nucleotides, the CDR3 is TGCGCCAGCAGCTTGAGAGTTCGGTCCGGCTTAGCCAAAAACATTCAGTACTTC.

On this clonotype: A much more abundant neighbour one base away suggests this may be a read error. V is TRBV4-3 and J is TRBJ1-1; possibly TRBD1 for D (6 bases). The V end lost 4 bases, the J end lost 4 bases, and 13 bases lay between the germline ends. The germline CDR1 and CDR2 sequences are LGHNA and YSLEER. This CDR3 spans 14 amino acids. The CDR3 reads CASSPGAGGTEAFF. The DNA of the CDR3 is TGCGCCAGCAGCCCAGGGGCGGGTGGCACTGAAGCTTTCTTT.

This clonotype has a count of ten or more. The V and J genes are TRBV15 and TRBJ1-5; D ambiguous. The V gene's germline CDR1 is LNHNV and CDR2 YYDKDF (reference sequence). The V end lost 1 base, the J end lost 7 bases, and 20 bases lay between the germline ends. The CDR3 has 17 residues. CDR3 in amino acids: CATSRGRGRFPGQPQHF. CDR3 DNA: TGTGCCACCAGCAGAGGCCGGGGTCGGTTTCCCGGCCAGCCCCAGCATTTT. The full variable domain, its missing parts supplied by reference TRBV15 and TRBJ1-5, is DAMVIQNPRYQVTQFGKPVTLSCSQTLNHNVMYWYQQKSSQAPKLLFHYYDKDFNNEADTPDNFQSRRPNTSFCFLDIRSPGLGDTAMYLCATSRGRGRFPGQPQHFGDGTRLSIL.

Concerning this clonotype: Its ends do not fully match the called genes, so a read error is possible. The chain carries TRBV7-9 and TRBJ2-1; D may be TRBD1 (6 bases). Looked up from germline, CDR1 is SEHNR and CDR2 is FQNEAQ (reference sequence). The CDR3 has 15 amino acids. The CDR3 region has the DNA TGTGCCAGCGGCTTGTTGCTCCTCAGGGGCGATGAGCAGTTCTTC. This codes for CASGLLLLRGDEQFF.

The rearrangement joins TRBV6-5 to TRBJ2-1; D is possibly TRBD1 (7 bases). From germline, CDR1 is MNHEY and CDR2 SVGAGI. The V gene lost 7 bases and the J gene lost 12 bases, with 13 bases spanning the gap. This CDR3 comprises 11 residues. CDR3: CASKRGDRQFF. As DNA, the CDR3 is TGTGCCAGCAAAAGGGGGGACAGGCAGTTCTTC.

This clonotype was found a few times. V is TRBV20-1 and J is TRBJ1-4, with 8 bases identical to TRBD1. CDR1 DFQATT and CDR2 SNEGSKA come from the germline V gene (reference sequence). This CDR3 has 14 residues. The V gene end was trimmed by 6 bases and the J gene end by 5 bases; junction bases not matched to a gene: 8. The CDR3: CSAPRQGLNEKLFF. CDR3 nucleotides: TGCAGTGCCCCTCGACAGGGGTTAAATGAAAAACTGTTTTTT.

Many counts were recorded for this clonotype. This chain joins TRBV20-1 and TRBJ2-5, with a tentative D call TRBD1 (7 bases). The germline V gene has CDR1 DFQATT and CDR2 SNEGSKA (reference sequence). The CDR3 runs 16 residues. V lost 1 base, J lost 5 bases, and 20 bases lay in between. CDR3 nucleotide sequence: TGCAGTGCTAGAGGAAAAGTGGCAGCAGGGGGGGAGACCCAGTACTTC. The encoded protein is CSARGKVAAGGETQYF.

This chain links TRBV6-6 with TRBJ2-7; tentative D call: TRBD2 (5 bases). The CDR3 is made up of 12 amino acids. Germline V gene lookup returns CDR1 MNHNY and CDR2 SVGAGI (reference sequence). V lost 5 bases to trimming and J lost 3 bases, with 8 bases between them. CDR3 loop: CASSPRDYEQYF. The CDR3 DNA is TGTGCCAGCAGTCCCCGGGACTACGAGCAGTACTTC.

The V and J genes are TRBV6-2 or TRBV6-3 and TRBJ2-1; D uncertain. V was pared by 3 bases and J by 8 bases, with 11 bases between. This CDR3 has 13 residues. CDR1 and CDR2 (germline): MNHEY, SVGEGT. The CDR3 loop reads CASSYRAPYEQFF. CDR3 DNA sequence: TGTGCCAGCAGTTATCGGGCTCCCTATGAGCAGTTCTTC.

This chain links TRBV24-1 with TRBJ2-7, with D tentatively TRBD1 (7 bases). The CDR3 length is 15 residues. Looked up from germline, CDR1 is KGHDR and CDR2 is SFDVKD. The V end lost 5 bases, the J end lost 4 bases, and 17 bases lay between the germline ends. CDR3 region: CATSGRQGGRYEQYF. The CDR3, as DNA: TGTGCCACCAGTGGGCGACAGGGAGGAAGGTACGAGCAGTACTTC.

This clonotype came up a few times. The J gene is TRBJ2-1, the V gene TRBV19; D remains unclear. Germline CDR1 is LNHDA and CDR2 is SQIVND (reference sequence). Trimming removed 7 bases from V and 7 bases from J, with 8 bases in between. This CDR3 is 11 amino acids long. This CDR3 reads CASKLANEQFF. CDR3 DNA sequence: TGTGCCAGTAAACTGGCAAATGAGCAGTTCTTC.

This chain uses TRBV7-2 with TRBJ2-7, with D unclear. The germline V gene has CDR1 SGHTA and CDR2 FQGNSA. The germline V and J ends were trimmed by 5 bases and 6 bases, with 17 bases remaining between them. This CDR3 is 14 amino acids long. The CDR3 is CASSRKSEVVEQYF. In nucleotides, the CDR3 is TGTGCCAGCAGCCGCAAGAGTGAGGTCGTCGAGCAGTACTTC.

The V call is TRBV7-2, the J call TRBJ2-3; 9 nucleotides match TRBD2. V was clipped by 1 base and J by 0 bases; unmatched bases: 5. The CDR3 runs to 17 residues. Germline V gives CDR1 SGHTA, CDR2 FQGNSA. CDR3 nucleotide sequence: TGTGCCAGCAGCTTAGGGGCGGGAGGGTTAAGCACAGATACGCAGTATTTT. Protein sequence: CASSLGAGGLSTDTQYF.